The 4 T cell receptor beta chains reported below all come from one sample, sequenced in a study of blood T cells in healthy people across ages. The authors ran a second PCR of roughly 6 to 11 cycles using a sample-barcoded 5' primer and a J-beta primer mix. From the 5' RACE reads, TCRdb called clonotypes with MiXCR, one entry per CDR3 protein. The table lists about 1.4 million distinct CDR3 sequences, around 55% of them singletons. The sequenced material came from blood. These receptors were taken from a man in his late teens or twenties in good health.

This clonotype was observed a single time. The rearrangement joins TRBV24-1 to TRBJ2-1; D perhaps matches TRBD2 (6 bases). The CDR3 totals 14 residues. The V end lost 9 bases, the J end lost 8 bases, and 19 bases lay between the germline ends. Germline V gene data show CDR1 as KGHDR and CDR2 as SFDVKD. The CDR3, as DNA: TGTGCCACCCGGGGTAGCGGACCAAGGTATGAGCAGTTCTTC. Its translation: CATRGSGPRYEQFF.

This chain connects TRBV29-1 to TRBJ1-1; the match to TRBD1 covers 7 bases. Trimming removed 8 bases from V and 3 bases from J; junction bases left unmatched: 12. The CDR3 totals 14 residues. CDR1 and CDR2 from the germline V gene are SQVTM and ANQGSEA. The CDR3 loop is CSIDDRESDTEAFF. CDR3 in DNA: TGCAGCATCGATGACAGGGAAAGTGACACTGAAGCTTTCTTT.

Only a few counts were recorded for this clonotype. The chain has TRBV7-6 and TRBJ1-2; unclear D gene. Per germline, CDR1 SGHVS and CDR2 FNYEAQ. This CDR3 contains 14 residues. Trimming stripped 1 base from V and 2 bases from J, with 8 bases between. The CDR3 DNA reads as TGTGCCAGCAGCTTAGATCCGGGGAACTATGGCTACACCTTC. It yields the protein CASSLDPGNYGYTF.

This chain uses TRBV28 with TRBJ2-7, with 9 bases matching TRBD1. The CDR3 loop spans 20 amino acids. Germline V gene data show CDR1 as MDHEN and CDR2 as SYDVKM. The ends lost 5 bases at V and 3 bases at J; junction bases unmatched: 23. The CDR3 is CASSPEGWPGTGLGGYEQYF. Written as DNA, the CDR3 is TGTGCCAGCAGTCCTGAAGGTTGGCCCGGGACAGGGTTAGGGGGCTACGAGCAGTACTTC.